The source of this TCR beta chain is a study of graft-versus-host responses after intestinal transplantation. In regard to this clone: No antigen is known for it.

This table comes from immunoSEQ multiplex PCR, and its TCRdb copy is limited to in-frame clones, with some not included. This sample carries about 59,000 clones, almost 95% of them seen once, and the ten largest clones take about 0.4%. The CDR3 contains 16 residues. V lost 1 base and J lost 8; bases outside the gene matches: 6. The V gene's germline CDR1 is SGHTA and CDR2 FQGNSA. This sequence joins TRBV7-2 and TRBJ1-6; 9 bases are a match to TRBD1. This TCR came from a human donor who was the organ donor for an intestinal transplant. The sequencing here drew on unstimulated CD4+ T cells sorted from spleen or lymph node cells, taken before transplant. In DNA form, the CDR3 reads TGTGCCAGCAGCTTAGTGAAGGGACAGGGCTATTCACCCCTCCACTTT. Amino acids: CASSLVKGQGYSPLHF.